This T cell receptor (beta chain) appears in the sequencing data of a study of cytotoxic CD8 clonotypes in ibrutinib-treated CLL. General study findings and limits: The clonality rise at ibrutinib response reflected private clonotype expansion. Relative to age-matched healthy donors, clonality at baseline was higher, and it tracked circulating CD8+ T-cell counts. There were differences in sampling times between sustained-remission and progressing patients.

Notes on this clone: No antigen is known for it.

V lost 3 bases and J lost 2; bases outside the gene matches: 5. CDR3 size: 15 residues. CDR1 and CDR2 (germline): SNHLY, FYNNEI. Profiling relied on immunoSEQ multiplex PCR, and the TCRdb table lists in-frame clones only, not all of them. The sample records just over 200,000 clones, around 70% being singletons. This sample comprised PBMCs, obtained after 12 months of ibrutinib treatment. This receptor was taken from a human donor with chronic lymphocytic leukemia. This sequence joins TRBV2 and TRBJ2-5, with 8 bases lining up with TRBD1. The CDR3 spells CASSEDRVRQETQYF. Here the CDR3 DNA reads TGTGCCAGCAGTGAGGACAGGGTGCGTCAAGAGACCCAGTACTTC. The whole variable domain, remainder taken from reference TRBV2 and TRBJ2-5, is EPEVTQTPSHQVTQMGQEVILRCVPISNHLYFYWYRQILGQKVEFLVSFYNNEISEKSEIFDDQFSVERPDGSNFTLKIRSTKLEDSAMYFCASSEDRVRQETQYFGPGTRLLVL.